The source of this T cell receptor (beta chain) is a study of beta chain features in type 1 diabetes. V lost 3 bases and J lost 4; bases outside the gene matches: 3. Germline assignment: CDR1 SGHAT and CDR2 FQNNGV. This CDR3 comprises 15 residues. Sorting that relied on CD45RO/CCR7/CD25/CD127/CD95/CD27 yielded CD4+ naive, central memory, regulatory and stem cell-like memory cells. Study-level results: All four CD4+ subsets from Type 1 diabetes patients carried moderately but significantly shorter TCRB CDR3s. Patients and controls would be equally affected if PCR favored shorter templates. Reads derived from cDNA could over-represent cells showing high TCR expression.

This clone has a handful of counts. Its target is unknown. Different DNA sequences within this sample yield the same CDR3. Sequencing targeted expressed TCRB transcripts, as all isolated RNA had been reverse transcribed. Libraries were prepared by immunoSEQ multiplex PCR; TCRdb keeps only in-frame clonotypes and omits some of them. The table shows a few hundred thousand clones, with around 14% occurring only once. This sequence was found in a man younger than 40 in good health. Input material: naive CD4+ T cells from blood. The rearrangement joins TRBV11-2 to TRBJ2-1; 10 bases line up with TRBD2. The CDR3 bases are TGTGCCAGCAGCTTGTCTAGCGGGGGTTACAATGAGCAGTTCTTC. Its translation: CASSLSSGGYNEQFF. Drawing the rest from reference TRBV11-2 and TRBJ2-1, the complete variable domain is EAGVAQSPRYKIIEKRQSVAFWCNPISGHATLYWYQQILGQGPKLLIQFQNNGVVDDSQLPKDRFSAERLKGVDSTLKIQPAKLEDSAVYLCASSLSSGGYNEQFFGPGTRLTVL.